These 5 T cell receptor beta chains were all obtained from the same sample, sequenced in a study of T-cell memory formation after mild COVID-19 (dated by TCRdb to about 2021). Receptors were amplified or captured by 5' RACE. Sequenced on an Illumina NovaSeq 6000. TCRdb itself trimmed the public reads at Q25 with fastp, ran MiXCR and retained productive beta chains. Rows with one shared CDR3 protein collapse into an entry with the most common genes and DNA. The sample records 250,000 or so distinct CDR3 sequences, roughly 9.4% of which are singletons. Roughly 21% of the sample is held by the ten biggest clonotypes. The sample comprised PBMCs or a T cell subset sorted from them (not recorded which). These receptors were taken from a man in his late teens or twenties who had mild COVID-19 (a few samples of this study predate the infection). The sample titles of this study are shuffled in the database, so cell type and time point are left out; the donor was told from shared clones.

The chain recombines TRBV4-3 with TRBJ1-2, with D unclear. The CDR3 extends over 14 amino acids. Germline CDR1 is LGHNA and CDR2 is YSLEER. Trimming pared 4 bases from V and 2 bases from J, leaving 11 bases between. The CDR3 spells CASSRVGENYGYTF. The DNA for the CDR3 is TGCGCCAGCAGCCGAGTAGGAGAGAACTATGGCTACACCTTC.

The chain combines TRBV7-6 with TRBJ2-6; TRBD1 is a possible D gene (5 bases). The CDR3 covers 17 residues. Germline CDR1 SGHVS, CDR2 FNYEAQ. With 1 base removed from V and 0 bases from J, the gap between germline ends came to 10 bases. The CDR3, as DNA: TGTGCCAGCAGCTTAGGCAGGGTCGCCTCTGGGGCCAACGTCCTGACTTTC. It encodes CASSLGRVASGANVLTF.

The chain is built from TRBV5-4 and TRBJ2-1, with no clear D. With 9 bases removed from V and 5 bases from J, the gap between germline ends came to 12 bases. The germline gives CDR1 SGHNT, CDR2 YYREEE (reference sequence). This CDR3 region has 12 residues. As DNA, the CDR3 is TGTGCCACCCGGACGAATGACAATGAGCAGTTCTTC. Its translation is CATRTNDNEQFF.

The chain combines TRBV2 with TRBJ1-5; possible D gene TRBD1, 6 bases. The CDR3 loop spans 15 amino acids. Germline V gene data show CDR1 as SNHLY and CDR2 as FYNNEI. Trimming pared 3 bases from V and 4 bases from J, leaving 13 bases between. The CDR3 loop reads CASSDRGFANQPQHF. The DNA of the CDR3 is TGTGCCAGCAGTGATAGGGGGTTTGCAAATCAGCCCCAGCATTTT.

The chain recombines TRBV15 with TRBJ2-7; TRBD1 aligns across 10 bases. The CDR3 is 16 amino acids. Per the germline V gene, CDR1 is LNHNV and CDR2 is YYDKDF (reference sequence). The trim removed 3 bases at V and 6 bases at J, leaving 11 bases unmatched. The CDR3 bases are TGTGCCACCAGCAGGGGAAGGACAGGGGGAGTGGGCGAGCAGTACTTC. Protein product: CATSRGRTGGVGEQYF.